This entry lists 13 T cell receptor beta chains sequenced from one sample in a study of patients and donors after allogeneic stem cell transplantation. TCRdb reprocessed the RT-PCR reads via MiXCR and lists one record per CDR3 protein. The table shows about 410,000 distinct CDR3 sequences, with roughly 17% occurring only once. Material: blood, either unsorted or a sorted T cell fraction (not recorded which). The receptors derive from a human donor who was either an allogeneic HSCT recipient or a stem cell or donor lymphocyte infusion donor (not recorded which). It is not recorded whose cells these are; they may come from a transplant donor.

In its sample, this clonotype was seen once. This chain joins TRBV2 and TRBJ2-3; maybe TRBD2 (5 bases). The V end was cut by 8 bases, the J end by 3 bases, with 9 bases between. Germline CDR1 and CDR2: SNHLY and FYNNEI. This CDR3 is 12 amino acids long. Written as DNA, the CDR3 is TGTGCCAGCCGACGGGAAACAGATACGCAGTATTTT. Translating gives CASRRETDTQYF.

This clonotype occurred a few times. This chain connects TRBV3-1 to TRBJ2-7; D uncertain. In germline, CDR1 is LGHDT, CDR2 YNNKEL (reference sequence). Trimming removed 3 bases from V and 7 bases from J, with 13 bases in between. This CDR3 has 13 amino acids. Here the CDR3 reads CASSQGGVGEQYF. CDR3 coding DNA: TGTGCCAGCAGCCAGGGCGGAGTAGGAGAGCAGTACTTC.

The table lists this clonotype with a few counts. For the CDR3, the DNA is TGTGCCAGCACCTACCGGGACAGGGTGGTAGATACGCAGTATTTT. Translation: CASTYRDRVVDTQYF. The V call is TRBV19, the J call TRBJ2-3; 9 bases fit TRBD1. Germline V gene data show CDR1 as LNHDA and CDR2 as SQIVND (reference sequence). Trimming removed 9 bases from V and 5 bases from J; junction bases left unmatched: 12. CDR3 length: 15 residues.

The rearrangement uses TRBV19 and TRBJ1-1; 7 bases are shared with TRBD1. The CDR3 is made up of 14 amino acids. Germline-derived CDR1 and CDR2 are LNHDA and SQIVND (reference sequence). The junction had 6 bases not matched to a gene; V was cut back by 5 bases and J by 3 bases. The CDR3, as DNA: TGTGCCAGTAGTCTTCAGGGGGTATACACTGAAGCTTTCTTT. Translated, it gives CASSLQGVYTEAFF.

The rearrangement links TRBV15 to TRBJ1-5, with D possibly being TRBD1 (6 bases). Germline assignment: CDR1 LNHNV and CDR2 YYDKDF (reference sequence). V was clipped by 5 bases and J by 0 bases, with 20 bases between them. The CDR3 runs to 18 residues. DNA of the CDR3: TGTGCCACCAGCGGCCACTCGGGACATCTTTCTAGCAATCAGCCCCAGCATTTT. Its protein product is CATSGHSGHLSSNQPQHF.

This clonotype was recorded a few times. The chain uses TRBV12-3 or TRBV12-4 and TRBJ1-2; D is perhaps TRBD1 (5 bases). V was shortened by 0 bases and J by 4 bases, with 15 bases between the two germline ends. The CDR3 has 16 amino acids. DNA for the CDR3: TGTGCCAGCAGTTTAGCGGGGACTTCGAACCCCTATGGCTACACCTTC. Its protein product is CASSLAGTSNPYGYTF.

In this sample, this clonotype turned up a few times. CDR3 amino acids: CASSLGTGIGETQYF. DNA for the CDR3: TGTGCCAGCAGCTTAGGTACAGGGATCGGAGAGACCCAGTACTTC. The chain joins TRBV7-7 to TRBJ2-5; maybe TRBD1 (6 bases). V was pared by 1 base and J by 4 bases, with 13 bases between. Per germline, CDR1 SSHAT and CDR2 FNYEAQ (reference sequence). The CDR3 runs to 15 residues.

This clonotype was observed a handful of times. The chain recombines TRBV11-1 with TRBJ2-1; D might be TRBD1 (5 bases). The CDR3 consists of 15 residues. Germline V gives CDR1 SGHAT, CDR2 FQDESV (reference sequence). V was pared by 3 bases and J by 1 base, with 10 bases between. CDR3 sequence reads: CASSLGRKSYNEQFF. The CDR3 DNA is TGTGCCAGCAGCTTGGGGCGGAAGTCCTACAATGAGCAGTTCTTC. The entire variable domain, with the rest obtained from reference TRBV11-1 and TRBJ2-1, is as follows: EAEVAQSPRYKITEKSQAVAFWCDPISGHATLYWYRQILGQGPELLVQFQDESVVDDSQLPKDRFSAERLKGVDSTLKIQPAELGDSAMYLCASSLGRKSYNEQFFGPGTRLTVL.

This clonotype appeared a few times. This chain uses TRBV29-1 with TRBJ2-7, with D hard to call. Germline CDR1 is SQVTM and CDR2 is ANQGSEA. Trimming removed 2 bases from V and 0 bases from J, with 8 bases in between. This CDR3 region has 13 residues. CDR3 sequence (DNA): TGCAGCGTTGAACTGGGTCTCTCCTACGAGCAGTACTTC. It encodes CSVELGLSYEQYF.

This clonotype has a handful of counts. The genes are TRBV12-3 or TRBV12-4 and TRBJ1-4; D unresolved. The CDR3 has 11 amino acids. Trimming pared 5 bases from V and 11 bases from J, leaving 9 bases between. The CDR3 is CASSAPRKLFF. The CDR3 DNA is TGTGCCAGCAGTGCCCCGAGGAAACTGTTTTTT.

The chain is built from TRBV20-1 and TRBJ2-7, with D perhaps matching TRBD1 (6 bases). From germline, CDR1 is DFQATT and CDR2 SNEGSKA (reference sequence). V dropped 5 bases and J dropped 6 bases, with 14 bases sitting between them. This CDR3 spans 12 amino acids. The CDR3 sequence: CSASGVLGEQYF. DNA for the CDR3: TGCAGTGCTTCAGGGGTTCTGGGCGAGCAGTACTTC.

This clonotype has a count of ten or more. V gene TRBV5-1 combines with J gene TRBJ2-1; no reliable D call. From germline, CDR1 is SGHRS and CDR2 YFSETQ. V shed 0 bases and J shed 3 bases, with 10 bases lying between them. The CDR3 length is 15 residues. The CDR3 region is CASSLESRYYNEQFF. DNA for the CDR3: TGCGCCAGCAGCTTGGAGTCTCGTTACTACAATGAGCAGTTCTTC.

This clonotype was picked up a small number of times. The CDR3 region has the DNA TGTGCCAGCAGTTTACGGCTAGCGGGAGGGGGTGAGCAGTTCTTC. This translates into CASSLRLAGGGEQFF. This chain links TRBV12-3 or TRBV12-4 with TRBJ2-1; TRBD2 aligns across 12 bases. V was clipped by 2 bases and J by 9 bases; unmatched bases: 5. The CDR3 runs 15 residues.